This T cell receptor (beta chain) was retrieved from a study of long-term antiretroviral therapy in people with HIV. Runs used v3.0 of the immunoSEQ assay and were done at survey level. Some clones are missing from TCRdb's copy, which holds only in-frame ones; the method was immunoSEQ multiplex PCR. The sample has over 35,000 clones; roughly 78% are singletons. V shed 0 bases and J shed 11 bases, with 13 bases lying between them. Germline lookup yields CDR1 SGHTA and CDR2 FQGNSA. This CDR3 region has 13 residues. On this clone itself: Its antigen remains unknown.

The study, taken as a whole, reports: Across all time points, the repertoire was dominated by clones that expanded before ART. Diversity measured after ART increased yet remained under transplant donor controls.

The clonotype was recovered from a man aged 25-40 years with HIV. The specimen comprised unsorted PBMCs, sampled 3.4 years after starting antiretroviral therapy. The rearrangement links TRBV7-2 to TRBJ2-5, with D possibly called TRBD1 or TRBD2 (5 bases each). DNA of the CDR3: TGTGCCAGCAGCTTAGCGGGGGTGGGGGAGCAGTACTTC. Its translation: CASSLAGVGEQYF.